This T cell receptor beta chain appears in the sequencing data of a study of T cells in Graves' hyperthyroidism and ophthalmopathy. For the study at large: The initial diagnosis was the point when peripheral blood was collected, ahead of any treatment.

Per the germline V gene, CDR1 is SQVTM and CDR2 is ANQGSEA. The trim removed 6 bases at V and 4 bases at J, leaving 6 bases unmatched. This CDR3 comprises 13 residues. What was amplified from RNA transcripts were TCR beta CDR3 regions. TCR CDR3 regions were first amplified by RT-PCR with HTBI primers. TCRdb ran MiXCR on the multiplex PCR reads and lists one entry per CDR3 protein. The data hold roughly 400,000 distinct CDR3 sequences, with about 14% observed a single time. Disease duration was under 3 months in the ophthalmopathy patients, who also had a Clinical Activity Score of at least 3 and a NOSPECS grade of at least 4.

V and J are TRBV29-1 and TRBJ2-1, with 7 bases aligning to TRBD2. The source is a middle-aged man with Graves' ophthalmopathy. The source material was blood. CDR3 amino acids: CSVREGSYNEQFF. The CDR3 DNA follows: TGCAGCGTGAGGGAGGGCTCTTACAATGAGCAGTTCTTC.